A single sample is the source of the 2 T cell receptor beta chains below, sequenced in a study of CD8+ T cells in alopecia areata. Reverse transcribed after extraction, RNA yielded cDNA as the sequencing template. The table came from immunoSEQ multiplex PCR; TCRdb's copy has only in-frame clones and leaves some out. The sample lists a few hundred thousand clones, approximately 60% occurring once. Treatment of the sample: oral pan-JAK inhibitor, 5-10 mg twice daily. The sample consisted of CD4+ T cells sorted from blood, taken around week 54, from a patient treated with tofacitinib. The receptors here all came from a human donor with alopecia areata.

The chain employs TRBV29-1 and TRBJ2-5; TRBD2 agrees at 9 bases. This CDR3 spans 14 amino acids. The junction had 11 bases not matched to a gene; V was cut back by 7 bases and J by 5 bases. Germline CDR1 and CDR2: SQVTM and ANQGSEA. The CDR3 is CSAILPSGVETQYF. DNA of the CDR3: TGCAGCGCCATACTCCCTAGCGGGGTGGAGACCCAGTACTTC.

This clone has at least ten counts. The J gene is TRBJ2-3, the V gene TRBV5-4; 7 nucleotides align to TRBD2. Germline V lookup: CDR1 SGHNT, CDR2 YYREEE (reference sequence). The CDR3 sequence is 15 residues long. The J segment lost 2 bases and the V segment lost 3 bases, leaving 6 bases of the junction unmatched. The CDR3 reads CASSSPGGYTDTQYF. The CDR3 bases are TGTGCCAGCAGCTCTCCCGGGGGGTACACAGATACGCAGTATTTT.